This T cell receptor beta chain comes out of a study of blood T cells in healthy people across ages. Combining a sample-barcoded 5' primer with a J-beta primer mix, a second PCR ran for about 7 to 11 cycles. From the 5' RACE reads, TCRdb called clonotypes with MiXCR, one entry per CDR3 protein. The table records over 950,000 distinct CDR3 sequences, less than 45% of them present only once. The V gene's germline CDR1 is LGHDT and CDR2 YNNKEL (reference sequence). The CDR3 contains 12 residues. The V and J ends lost 1 base and 10 bases respectively, with 7 bases between them. The source is a man in his late teens or twenties in good health. The rearrangement uses TRBV3-1 and TRBJ1-4; D is possibly TRBD1 (5 bases). The material sequenced was blood. CDR3 in amino acids: CASSQGGRKLFF. CDR3 sequence (DNA): TGTGCCAGCAGCCAAGGGGGCAGAAAACTGTTTTTT.